These T cell receptor beta chains were read from a single sample in a study of low-dose radiotherapy and immunotherapy resistance in tumors. TCRdb redid the calling of the reads with MiXCR, one entry per CDR3 protein. The data show roughly 32,000 distinct CDR3 sequences, under 55% seen once. Sequenced material: PBMCs, taken after low-dose radiotherapy plus immunotherapy. These receptor sequences come from a male donor with gallbladder cancer. Each CDR3 is given with its conserved first and last residue. A D gene is named only where the DNA matches it firmly. Where a row states a size, it is once, few, many or the class of an expanded clone; other rows omit it.

>.|TRBJ2-1|.|TRBV25-1
TGTGCCAGCAGTGAATATCCCCCCCGGACGGGCTCCTACAATGAGCAGTTCTTC
CASSEYPPRTGSYNEQFF
>TRBD1|TRBJ1-5|.|TRBV5-5
TGTGCCAGCAGCTTGAGGTCAGGGGGTCGCAATCAGCCCCAGCATTTT
CASSLRSGGRNQPQHF
>.|TRBJ1-5|.|TRBV20-1
TGCAGTGCTAGTAGCACTAGCAATCAGCCCCAGCATTTT
CSASSTSNQPQHF
>TRBD1|TRBJ2-3|many|TRBV29-1
TGCAGCGTCAGGGGGCGAGCGACAGATACGCAGTATTTT
CSVRGRATDTQYF
>.|TRBJ1-2|.|TRBV5-6
TGTGCCAGCAGCTTGTGGGGCAGGCCCAGTTCTAACTATGGCTACACCTTC
CASSLWGRPSSNYGYTF
>.|TRBJ2-3|few|TRBV20-1
TGCAGTGCGCCCTTAAACACAGATACGCAGTATTTT
CSAPLNTDTQYF
>.|TRBJ1-2|.|TRBV28
TGTGCCAGCAGTTTGTTGCAGGGGAACTATGGCTACACCTTC
CASSLLQGNYGYTF
>TRBD1|TRBJ2-1|.|TRBV6-1
TGTGCCAGCGAGGGACAGAGCAATGAGCAGTTCTTC
CASEGQSNEQFF
>.|TRBJ1-1|.|TRBV6-2/TRBV6-3
TGTGCCAGCAGTCAGGACACCGCTGAAGCTTTCTTT
CASSQDTAEAFF
>.|TRBJ2-6|.|TRBV6-2/TRBV6-3
TGTGCCAGCAGTTACCTAGGGAGCCGATTAAGGGCCAACGTCCTGACTTTC
CASSYLGSRLRANVLTF
>.|TRBJ2-3|few|TRBV6-1
TGTGCCAGCAGTGATTACGCAGGAAGCACAGATACGCAGTATTTT
CASSDYAGSTDTQYF
>.|TRBJ1-1|medium-sized|TRBV6-2/TRBV6-3
TGTGCCAGCAGCGTTGACGTGGGGTACACTGAAGCTTTCTTT
CASSVDVGYTEAFF
>.|TRBJ2-7|many|TRBV27
TGTGCCAGCAGTTTAAGGAATCCCCCAGCAGGGGAATCCTACGAGCAGTACTTC
CASSLRNPPAGESYEQYF
>TRBD1|TRBJ1-4|.|TRBV5-4
TGTGCCAGCAGCCCGGACAGGGTACAGGAAAAACTGTTTTTT
CASSPDRVQEKLFF
>.|TRBJ2-3|.|TRBV7-2
TGTGCCAGCAGCCCCACTAGCTTTTTTTTCACAGATACGCAGTATTTT
CASSPTSFFFTDTQYF
>.|TRBJ2-5|.|TRBV4-1
TGCGCCAGCAGCCAAAACGCAGGGATATCGTCCGAGGCGGAGACCCAGTACTTC
CASSQNAGISSEAETQYF
>TRBD1|TRBJ1-5|.|TRBV29-1
TGCAGCGTGACAAAGGGACAGGGGAGCAATCAGCCCCAGCATTTT
CSVTKGQGSNQPQHF
>.|TRBJ1-1|many|TRBV7-2
TGTGCCAGCACCCCGGGGAGGAACACTGAAGCTTTCTTT
CASTPGRNTEAFF
>TRBD1|TRBJ1-5|few|TRBV4-2
TGTGCCAGCAGCCCTGACAGGGGCAGGAGGCAGCCCCAGCATTTT
CASSPDRGRRQPQHF
>TRBD1|TRBJ2-2|.|TRBV24-1
TGTGCCACCAGTGTTGGCAGGGGGTTCACCGGGGAGCTGTTTTTT
CATSVGRGFTGELFF
>.|TRBJ2-5|.|TRBV11-2
TGTGCCAGCAGCTTAAGCCCCGGGGCCGGGGTACAGACCCAGTACTTC
CASSLSPGAGVQTQYF
>.|TRBJ2-1|medium-sized|TRBV29-1
TGCAGCGTTGGGGTTGAGAATGAGCAGTTCTTC
CSVGVENEQFF
>TRBD2|TRBJ2-5|.|TRBV7-2
TGTGCCAGCAGACCATGGACTAGCGGGAGGGGTAGCGAGACCCAGTACTTC
CASRPWTSGRGSETQYF
>TRBD2|TRBJ2-1|once|TRBV6-8
TGTGCCAGCAGTTATGGGACTAGCGGCCTATACAATGAGCAGTTCTTC
CASSYGTSGLYNEQFF
>.|TRBJ1-2|medium-sized|TRBV10-2
TGCGCCAGCAGTGAGGCACGGGGTGGCTACACCTTC
CASSEARGGYTF
>.|TRBJ1-6|many|TRBV30
TGTGCCTGGAGTCGGACAGTTTCACCCCTCCACTTT
CAWSRTVSPLHF
>TRBD1|TRBJ2-5|.|TRBV28
TGTGCCAGCAGTTTGCCGGGACAGGGGGACGAGACCCAGTACTTC
CASSLPGQGDETQYF
>.|TRBJ2-7|once|TRBV28
TGTGCCAGCAGTTTGCAGAGCTCCTACGAGCAGTACTTC
CASSLQSSYEQYF
>.|TRBJ2-6|many|TRBV19
TGTGCCAGTAAATTTGGCTCTGGGGCCAACGTCCTGACTTTC
CASKFGSGANVLTF